This entry lists 4 T cell receptor beta chains sequenced from one sample in a study of multiple sclerosis patients with progressive multifocal leukoencephalopathy. Clones were sequenced by immunoSEQ multiplex PCR, and TCRdb holds only the in-frame ones, with some missing. The sample has roughly 29,000 clones, roughly 90% seen once. Sample time point: approximately twelve months of natalizumab therapy. Source: PBMCs, taken from a patient treated with natalizumab. These receptors all stem from a human donor with multiple sclerosis.

The chain joins TRBV4-1 to TRBJ1-2; 10 nucleotides line up with TRBD1. V shed 0 bases and J 3 bases; nucleotides not matched to a gene: 1. CDR1 is MGHRA and CDR2 is YSYEKL in the germline V gene. This CDR3 spans 15 amino acids. In DNA form, the CDR3 reads TGCGCCAGCAGCCAAGAGGACAGGGGGTACTATGGCTACACCTTC. Residues: CASSQEDRGYYGYTF.

This chain connects TRBV10-2 to TRBJ1-1, with D possibly being TRBD1 (5 bases). V was pared by 0 bases and J by 4 bases, with 12 bases between. CDR1 is WSHSY and CDR2 is SAAADI in the germline V gene. The CDR3 contains 15 residues. This chain's CDR3 is CASSESFGGFTEAFF. DNA for the CDR3: TGCGCCAGCAGTGAGTCCTTCGGGGGGTTCACTGAAGCTTTCTTT.

This chain uses TRBV7-3 with TRBJ1-2, with D possibly TRBD1 on 6 matching bases. In germline, CDR1 is SGHTA, CDR2 FQGTGA. V was pared by 3 bases and J by 3 bases, with 8 bases between. The CDR3 extends over 13 amino acids. CDR3 amino acids: CASSLAGDYGYTF. In DNA form, the CDR3 reads TGTGCCAGCAGCTTGGCAGGGGACTATGGCTACACCTTC.

This clone was picked up one time. V is TRBV7-9 and J is TRBJ1-2; a weak D match, TRBD1 (5 bases). The CDR3 length is 16 residues. The germline gives CDR1 SEHNR, CDR2 FQNEAQ (reference sequence). Trimming pared 5 bases from V and 0 bases from J, leaving 16 bases between. The CDR3 region is CASSPADSGPNYGYTF. For the CDR3, the DNA is TGTGCCAGCAGCCCAGCTGACAGCGGCCCTAACTATGGCTACACCTTC.